What follows are 29 T cell receptor beta chains derived from one specimen sequenced in a study of T cell changes during pregnancy in multiple sclerosis. The method was immunoSEQ multiplex PCR; TCRdb's version includes in-frame clones alone and lacks a portion of them. The profile shows 90,000 to 100,000 clones, 92% of them singletons. This specimen consisted of peripheral blood, obtained after pregnancy. These receptors originate from a female donor in good health, enrolled as a control in a pregnancy study.

V is TRBV7-8 and J is TRBJ2-7; 11 bases align to TRBD2. V lost 0 bases to trimming and J lost 2 bases; unmatched junction nucleotides: 3. This CDR3 has 16 amino acids. Germline CDR1 and CDR2: SGHVS and FQNEAQ. In nucleotides, the CDR3 is TGTGCCAGCAGCTTAGCGGTAGCGGGAGGGGCCTACGAGCAGTACTTC. As protein: CASSLAVAGGAYEQYF.

This sequence joins TRBV6-6 and TRBJ1-1; 7 positions match TRBD1. Looked up from germline, CDR1 is MNHNY and CDR2 is SVGAGI (reference sequence). V shed 5 bases and J 11 bases; nucleotides not matched to a gene: 5. The CDR3 is 11 amino acids. CDR3 in amino acids: CASSLQGYAFF. CDR3 DNA: TGTGCCAGCAGTCTACAGGGGTATGCTTTCTTT.

V gene TRBV7-3 combines with J gene TRBJ2-2, with 11 bases fitting TRBD2. This CDR3 is built from 16 residues. V shed 5 bases and J 6 bases; nucleotides not matched to a gene: 8. Germline CDR1 SGHTA, CDR2 FQGTGA. DNA of the CDR3: TGTGCCAGCAGCCCACTTAGCGGGGGGGCCCCCGGGGAGCTGTTTTTT. It encodes CASSPLSGGAPGELFF.

This clone was seen once. The rearrangement links TRBV7-9 to TRBJ2-5, with D tentatively TRBD1 (7 bases). The germline V gene has CDR1 SEHNR and CDR2 FQNEAQ (reference sequence). V lost 2 bases to trimming and J lost 4 bases, with 14 bases between them. The CDR3 is 15 residues long. CDR3 region: CASSLTRGRSETQYF. The CDR3 DNA reads as TGTGCCAGCAGCTTAACCAGGGGGAGGTCAGAGACCCAGTACTTC.

This chain joins TRBV19 and TRBJ2-2; 10 bases map to TRBD1. In germline, CDR1 is LNHDA, CDR2 SQIVND (reference sequence). V shed 7 bases, J shed 1 base, and the junction held 6 bases outside the gene matches. The CDR3 consists of 16 residues. CDR3 nucleotide sequence: TGTGCCAGTACCACGTGGGACAGGGGGAACACCGGGGAGCTGTTTTTT. This sequence encodes CASTTWDRGNTGELFF.

V and J are TRBV5-6 and TRBJ2-5; 7 nucleotides agree with TRBD2. The CDR3 is 15 amino acids. Germline V gives CDR1 SGHDT, CDR2 YYEEEE. V shed 3 bases, J shed 0 bases, and the junction held 5 bases outside the gene matches. CDR3 DNA: TGTGCCAGCAGCTGGGGAGGGACCCACCAAGAGACCCAGTACTTC. Translating gives CASSWGGTHQETQYF.

V gene TRBV2 combines with J gene TRBJ2-7, with a tentative D call TRBD2 (6 bases). With 7 bases removed from V and 0 bases from J, the gap between germline ends came to 13 bases. Germline values: CDR1 SNHLY, CDR2 FYNNEI. The CDR3 consists of 14 residues. The CDR3 DNA follows: TGTGCCAGCAAAGTAGCGGATCTCTCCTACGAGCAGTACTTC. Its translation: CASKVADLSYEQYF.

The gene calls are TRBV29-1 and TRBJ2-7; 7 bases match TRBD1. CDR3 length equals 13 residues. Germline V gene sequence: CDR1 SQVTM, CDR2 ANQGSEA. Unmatched junction bases numbered 4, after V lost 4 bases and J lost 1 base. The CDR3 nucleotides read TGCAGCGTTGTTACAGGGGATTCCTACGAGCAGTACTTC. Its protein is CSVVTGDSYEQYF.

This clone appeared once. The chain links TRBV27 to TRBJ1-2, with 9 nucleotides matching TRBD1. CDR3 length equals 13 residues. The germline CDR1 and CDR2 sequences are MNHEY and SMNVEV (reference sequence). Trimming removed 7 bases from V and 8 bases from J; junction bases left unmatched: 8. This CDR3 is CASTTGQGVGYTF. CDR3 coding DNA: TGTGCCAGCACGACGGGACAGGGAGTAGGCTACACCTTC.

The chain carries TRBV6-1 and TRBJ2-2, with D perhaps TRBD1 (5 bases). V was pared by 5 bases and J by 7 bases, with 14 bases between. Germline lookup yields CDR1 MNHNS and CDR2 SASEGT. The CDR3 spans 14 residues. CDR3 in amino acids: CASSYQEGVGELFF. Here the CDR3 DNA reads TGTGCCAGCAGTTATCAAGAAGGGGTCGGGGAGCTGTTTTTT.

The gene calls are TRBV6-1 and TRBJ2-1, with a tentative D call TRBD2 (6 bases). This CDR3 has 13 amino acids. V was cut by 6 bases and J by 9 bases, with 15 bases left in between. Germline V gives CDR1 MNHNS, CDR2 SASEGT. CDR3 sequence (DNA): TGTGCCAGCAGCGCGGGACTGCCTCTTGAGCAGTTCTTC. Its translation: CASSAGLPLEQFF.

V gene TRBV14 combines with J gene TRBJ2-3; 8 bases are shared with TRBD1. CDR3 size: 13 residues. Trimming at V came to 4 bases and at J to 4 bases, leaving 1 base not matched to a gene. CDR1 is SGHDN and CDR2 is FVKESK in the germline V gene. Written as DNA, the CDR3 is TGTGCCAGCAGCCTACAGGGGGCAGATACGCAGTATTTT. Translation: CASSLQGADTQYF.

The V and J genes are TRBV7-8 and TRBJ2-3, with D possibly TRBD2 on 6 matching bases. Trimming took off 4 bases at V and 6 bases at J, with 8 bases between the two ends. The CDR3 length is 12 residues. Germline assignment: CDR1 SGHVS and CDR2 FQNEAQ. For the CDR3, the DNA is TGTGCCAGCAGCTCGGGAGCGGATACGCAGTATTTT. Translating gives CASSSGADTQYF.

The V gene is TRBV27, the J gene TRBJ2-3; 10 bases map to TRBD2. V shed 5 bases, J shed 6 bases, and the junction held 14 bases outside the gene matches. The germline gives CDR1 MNHEY, CDR2 SMNVEV (reference sequence). CDR3 size: 17 residues. Written as DNA, the CDR3 is TGTGCCAGCAGTGAAACAGGCAACCTACTAGCGGGGGATACGCAGTATTTT. Amino acid sequence: CASSETGNLLAGDTQYF.

The V and J genes are TRBV18 and TRBJ1-3; a weak D match, TRBD1 (5 bases). Trimming cost V 0 bases and J 2 bases, with 5 bases left between them. CDR1 KGHSH and CDR2 LQKENI come from the germline V gene. CDR3 length equals 14 residues. Here the CDR3 reads CASSPPGPGNTIYF. The DNA of the CDR3 is TGTGCCAGCTCACCACCGGGGCCTGGAAACACCATATATTTT.

A single count supports this clone. The gene calls are TRBV30 and TRBJ1-3, with D hard to call. CDR1 is GTSNPN and CDR2 is SVGIG in the germline V gene (reference sequence). Trimming removed 0 bases at V and 4 bases at J, with 13 bases between. CDR3 size: 15 residues. Here the CDR3 DNA reads TGTGCCTGGAGTGTACTCTTCGGGAAAGGAAACACCATATATTTT. Translation gives CAWSVLFGKGNTIYF.

V usage is TRBV30 and J usage is TRBJ1-1; no clear D. Between the trimmed V and J ends, which lost 5 bases and 9 bases, there was a span of 13 bases. CDR1 is GTSNPN, CDR2 SVGIG, per germline (reference sequence). The CDR3 is made up of 11 amino acids. The CDR3 DNA follows: TGTGCCTGGCGACATATTGACCAAGCTTTCTTT. Its translation is CAWRHIDQAFF. The full variable domain, completed using reference TRBV30 and TRBJ1-1, is SQTIHQWPATLVQPVGSPLSLECTVEGTSNPNLYWYRQAAGRGLQLLFYSVGIGQISSEVPQNLSASRPQDRQFILSSKKLLLSDSGFYLCAWRHIDQAFFGQGTRLTVV.

This rearrangement joins TRBV9 to TRBJ2-3; D is perhaps TRBD2 (5 bases). Deletions cut 1 base from V and 0 bases from J, with 9 bases between. Germline CDR1 is SGDLS and CDR2 is YYNGEE. This CDR3 has 15 amino acids. In DNA, the CDR3 is TGTGCCAGCAGCGTATCTCAGCGGAGCACAGATACGCAGTATTTT. This encodes CASSVSQRSTDTQYF. Drawing the rest from reference TRBV9 and TRBJ2-3, the complete variable domain is DSGVTQTPKHLITATGQRVTLRCSPRSGDLSVYWYQQSLDQGLQFLIQYYNGEERAKGNILERFSAQQFPDLHSELNLSSLELGDSALYFCASSVSQRSTDTQYFGPGTRLTVL.

The gene calls are TRBV10-3 and TRBJ2-3, with D maybe TRBD1 (5 bases). This CDR3 is built from 13 residues. V was shortened by 3 bases and J by 6 bases, with 10 bases between the two germline ends. The germline V gene encodes CDR1 ENHRY and CDR2 SYGVKD. The CDR3 sequence: CAISDLGRDTQYF. The CDR3 bases are TGTGCCATCAGTGACTTGGGGCGGGATACGCAGTATTTT.

This clone was recorded only once. This chain connects TRBV6-1 to TRBJ1-2; 7 bases match TRBD1. This CDR3 is built from 14 residues. The trim removed 4 bases at V and 2 bases at J, leaving 4 bases unmatched. The germline CDR1 and CDR2 sequences are MNHNS and SASEGT. CDR3 DNA sequence: TGTGCCAGCAGTGCGACAGGGTTCAACTATGGCTACACCTTC. Translating it yields CASSATGFNYGYTF.

This chain joins TRBV18 and TRBJ2-5; TRBD2 matches at 7 bases. The V segment lost 2 bases and the J segment 2 bases; nucleotides outside the gene matches: 5. CDR1 KGHSH and CDR2 LQKENI come from the germline V gene. This CDR3 comprises 15 residues. The CDR3 protein is CASSPSASGQETQYF. CDR3 DNA: TGTGCCAGCTCACCATCGGCTAGCGGACAAGAGACCCAGTACTTC.

The chain combines TRBV6-1 with TRBJ1-1; the match to TRBD1 covers 7 bases. After removal of 10 bases from V and 0 bases from J, the junction contained 11 bases not matched to a gene. Germline CDR1 and CDR2: MNHNS and SASEGT. This CDR3 comprises 15 residues. In DNA form, the CDR3 reads TGTGCCACCGGACCAGCGGACAGGATGAACACTGAAGCTTTCTTT. This translates into CATGPADRMNTEAFF.

V is TRBV29-1 and J is TRBJ2-2; 8 nucleotides agree with TRBD2. Germline V gene sequence: CDR1 SQVTM, CDR2 ANQGSEA. This CDR3 has 15 amino acids. The V segment lost 4 bases and the J segment 1 base; nucleotides outside the gene matches: 5. The CDR3 spells CSVAGGPGNTGELFF. The CDR3, as DNA: TGCAGCGTTGCGGGAGGGCCGGGGAACACCGGGGAGCTGTTTTTT.

This clone has a single count. The gene calls are TRBV6-4 and TRBJ1-6; D not resolved. The V and J ends lost 6 bases and 0 bases respectively, with 18 bases between them. CDR1 is MRHNA and CDR2 is SNTAGT in the germline V gene. The CDR3 totals 18 residues. CDR3 nucleotide sequence: TGTGCCAGCAGCATCAAGGAAGTCGGGAGCTCCTATAATTCACCCCTCCACTTT. This translates into CASSIKEVGSSYNSPLHF.

This chain connects TRBV21-1 to TRBJ2-5; the listed D gene, TRBD1, was not tested against the DNA. TRBJ2-7 explains the end of the DNA better; the J call may be wrong. TRBV21-1 is termed a pseudogene. There are 17 residues in the CDR3. In nucleotides, the CDR3 is TGTGCCAGCAGCCAACAGGGCAGGGACAGGGATTCGTACGAGCAGTACTTC. It encodes CASSQQGRDRDSYEQYF.

In this sample, this clone turned up once. This chain links TRBV2 with TRBJ2-1; 11 nucleotides align to TRBD2. The V gene end was trimmed by 5 bases and the J gene end by 10 bases; junction bases not matched to a gene: 10. The germline CDR1 and CDR2 sequences are SNHLY and FYNNEI. The CDR3 is 15 amino acids. CDR3 nucleotides: TGTGCCAGCAGTCACCCCGGGACTAGCGGTGGGGAGCAGTTCTTC. Translation gives CASSHPGTSGGEQFF.

This chain links TRBV6-1 with TRBJ1-6, with TRBD1 matching over 7 bases. This CDR3 spans 13 amino acids. V was pared by 8 bases and J by 11 bases, with 9 bases of the junction left unmatched. Germline CDR1 is MNHNS and CDR2 is SASEGT. The CDR3 nucleotides are TGTGCCAGCCTTCAGACAGGGCGTACACCCCTCCACTTT. Its translation: CASLQTGRTPLHF.

In its sample, this clone was seen once. The chain is built from TRBV5-4 and TRBJ1-2, with D perhaps TRBD1 (5 bases). Germline lookup yields CDR1 SGHNT and CDR2 YYREEE (reference sequence). This CDR3 contains 13 residues. With 4 bases removed from V and 4 bases from J, the gap between germline ends came to 11 bases. The CDR3 reads CASSPWGGYGYTF. The CDR3 bases are TGTGCCAGCAGCCCCTGGGGGGGCTATGGCTACACCTTC.

The rearrangement links TRBV15 to TRBJ2-3; possible D gene TRBD2, 5 bases. The germline V and J ends were trimmed by 3 bases and 4 bases, with 8 bases remaining between them. Germline V lookup: CDR1 LNHNV, CDR2 YYDKDF (reference sequence). The CDR3 runs to 13 residues. The CDR3 sequence is CATSRDFSDTQYF. The DNA for the CDR3 is TGTGCCACCAGCAGGGACTTCTCAGATACGCAGTATTTT.